The present T cell receptor (beta chain) was sequenced within a study of blood T cells in healthy people across ages. Across the whole study: Template-switching capture recovered about one barcoded beta molecule per two T cells.

Study-wide points: Naive and antigen-experienced cells were not separated, limiting conclusive comparison.

Extraction yielded at least 5 micrograms of total RNA per sample. On this clonotype: What it binds is unknown.

V gave up 7 bases and J gave up 8 bases; unmatched junction bases: 18. Germline values: CDR1 LGHNT, CDR2 FRNRAP. This CDR3 spans 16 amino acids. The second PCR ran 7 to 11 cycles with a sample-barcoded 5' primer and J-beta primers. MiXCR, applied by TCRdb to the 5' RACE reads, yields one record per CDR3 protein. The sample has 1.5 million to 2 million distinct CDR3 sequences, approximately 40% seen once. This chain joins TRBV12-5 and TRBJ1-2, with TRBD1 identical over 8 bases. The sequencing sample was made of blood. This receptor was identified in a human donor in good health. CDR3 DNA sequence: TGTGCTAGTGATTCTGACCGGACAGGGAGGATCGGGGGCTACACCTTC. Amino acid sequence: CASDSDRTGRIGGYTF.